This TCR beta chain was recovered during a study of OX40 agonist ivuxolimab in advanced cancers. Study conclusions and caveats: Expanded clones were, on average, more numerous among CD8+ T cells than CD4+.

Assay used: immunoSEQ multiplex PCR; TCRdb lists only in-frame clones, some missing. The sample carries around 99,000 clones, around 93% recorded once. The CDR3 contains 13 residues. Trimming pared 5 bases from V and 2 bases from J, leaving 9 bases between. From germline, CDR1 is MDHEN and CDR2 SYDVKM. Details on this clone: Its cognate antigen is unknown.

The chain uses TRBV28 and TRBJ1-1; no clear D. This sequence originates from an adult with an advanced solid tumor such as melanoma, head and neck, liver or kidney cancer. This specimen was CD4+ or CD8+ T cells sorted from blood, taken in a trial of the OX40 agonist ivuxolimab. Here the CDR3 reads CASSPRFNTEAFF. CDR3 coding DNA: TGTGCCAGCAGTCCGCGATTTAACACTGAAGCTTTCTTT. Combining the CDR3 with reference TRBV28 and TRBJ1-1 gives the whole variable domain DVKVTQSSRYLVKRTGEKVFLECVQDMDHENMFWYRQDPGLGLRLIYFSYDVKMKEKGDIPEGYSVSREKKERFSLILESASTNQTSMYLCASSPRFNTEAFFGQGTRLTVV.